Presented here are 25 T cell receptor beta chains from one specimen sequenced in a study of cytomegalovirus exposure and HLA in healthy donors. Both 60 Vbeta primers and 13 Jbeta primers went into the PCR. Data came from immunoSEQ multiplex PCR; TCRdb stores just in-frame clones and leaves some out. The sample includes about 120,000 clones, approximately 75% of them seen just once. Source material: PBMCs. These receptors were taken from a man between 35 and 55 years old in good health and CMV-seronegative.

The rearrangement uses TRBV9 and TRBJ1-1, with D perhaps TRBD1 (6 bases). V lost 0 bases and J lost 3, with 18 bases in between. Per germline, CDR1 SGDLS and CDR2 YYNGEE. The CDR3 is 17 amino acids. As DNA, the CDR3 is TGTGCCAGCAGCGTAGTCCCTGTCTGGGGGCCTGACACTGAAGCTTTCTTT. It yields the protein CASSVVPVWGPDTEAFF.

This chain connects TRBV7-2 to TRBJ1-5, with D possibly TRBD1 on 5 matching bases. The CDR3 is 14 residues long. With 5 bases removed from V and 6 bases from J, the gap between germline ends came to 14 bases. Germline V gene lookup returns CDR1 SGHTA and CDR2 FQGNSA. The chain's CDR3 is CASSQTGGGQPQHF. The CDR3 nucleotides are TGTGCCAGCAGCCAGACGGGGGGAGGTCAGCCCCAGCATTTT.

The CDR3 region has the DNA TGTGCCAGTAGTAGACAGGGGCAGGGCTCACCCCTCCACTTT. Its translation: CASSRQGQGSPLHF. The gene calls are TRBV19 and TRBJ1-6, with 8 bases matching TRBD1. Germline lookup yields CDR1 LNHDA and CDR2 SQIVND (reference sequence). Losses at the gene ends were 4 bases for V and 10 bases for J; bases not matched to a gene: 6. The CDR3 has 14 amino acids.

This chain links TRBV18 with TRBJ1-2; no definite D call. Trimming left V 1 base short and J 4 bases short, with 10 bases between. CDR1 is KGHSH and CDR2 is LQKENI in the germline V gene. This CDR3 comprises 14 residues. The CDR3 coding sequence is TGTGCCAGCTCACCACGGGCGGACTTCTATGGCTACACCTTC. The encoded protein is CASSPRADFYGYTF. Looking up the rest from reference TRBV18 and TRBJ1-2 gives the full variable domain: NAGVMQNPRHLVRRRGQEARLRCSPMKGHSHVYWYRQLPEEGLKFMVYLQKENIIDESGMPKERFSAEFPKEGPSILRIQQVVRGDSAAYFCASSPRADFYGYTFGSGTRLTVV.

This clone appeared once. The chain carries TRBV9 and TRBJ2-2; 11 nucleotides agree with TRBD2. The length of the CDR3 is 17 residues. Germline V CDR1 and CDR2: SGDLS, YYNGEE. With 4 bases clipped from V and 5 bases from J, the junction kept 10 bases outside the gene matches. The CDR3 spells CASSKGLAGMGTGELFF. The CDR3 DNA follows: TGTGCCAGCAGCAAAGGACTAGCGGGCATGGGGACCGGGGAGCTGTTTTTT. The full variable domain, its missing parts supplied by reference TRBV9 and TRBJ2-2, is DSGVTQTPKHLITATGQRVTLRCSPRSGDLSVYWYQQSLDQGLQFLIQYYNGEERAKGNILERFSAQQFPDLHSELNLSSLELGDSALYFCASSKGLAGMGTGELFFGEGSRLTVL.

The CDR3: CASTYRAGGEYGYTF. The DNA of the CDR3 is TGTGCCAGTACCTATAGGGCAGGGGGAGAATATGGCTACACCTTC. J is TRBJ1-2 and V is TRBV19; 7 bases map to TRBD1. Germline CDR1 reads LNHDA; CDR2 reads SQIVND (reference sequence). The CDR3 consists of 15 residues. J was trimmed by 5 bases and V by 7 bases; bases with no gene match: 13.

This clone has a single count. The chain employs TRBV7-2 and TRBJ1-4, with 7 bases aligning to TRBD1. J lost 8 bases, V lost 3 bases, and 6 bases had no gene match. CDR1 is SGHTA and CDR2 is FQGNSA in the germline V gene. This CDR3 region has 14 residues. The CDR3 region is CASSFTGTDEKLFF. CDR3 coding DNA: TGTGCCAGCAGCTTCACAGGGACAGACGAAAAACTGTTTTTT.

Turning to this clone: In the same sample, other DNA sequences code for this CDR3. J is TRBJ2-1 and V is TRBV5-1, with 7 positions matching TRBD1. Germline CDR1 and CDR2: SGHRS and YFSETQ. The CDR3 spans 13 residues. J gave up 7 bases and V 4 bases, and 5 bases lay outside the gene matches. The CDR3: CASSVQGHNEQFF. The CDR3 bases are TGCGCCAGCAGCGTACAGGGGCATAATGAGCAGTTCTTC.

A few counts support this clone. The chain joins TRBV30 to TRBJ2-1; weak D call: TRBD1 (6 bases). Per germline, CDR1 GTSNPN and CDR2 SVGIG (reference sequence). The CDR3 extends over 14 amino acids. The V end was cut by 5 bases, the J end by 0 bases, with 11 bases between. DNA for the CDR3: TGTGCCTGGTCAACAGGGAACTCCTACAATGAGCAGTTCTTC. Protein sequence: CAWSTGNSYNEQFF. The full variable domain, its missing parts supplied by reference TRBV30 and TRBJ2-1, is SQTIHQWPATLVQPVGSPLSLECTVEGTSNPNLYWYRQAAGRGLQLLFYSVGIGQISSEVPQNLSASRPQDRQFILSSKKLLLSDSGFYLCAWSTGNSYNEQFFGPGTRLTVL.

V gene TRBV9 combines with J gene TRBJ1-1, with D possibly being TRBD1 (6 bases). Trimming took off 0 bases at V and 5 bases at J, with 14 bases between the two ends. Germline CDR1 reads SGDLS; CDR2 reads YYNGEE. The CDR3 loop spans 15 amino acids. CDR3 in amino acids: CASSVVSGGWTEAFF. The CDR3 DNA sequence: TGTGCCAGCAGCGTAGTTTCTGGGGGCTGGACTGAAGCTTTCTTT.

The chain couples TRBV6-6 to TRBJ2-7; a possible D gene is TRBD2 (6 bases). The germline gives CDR1 MNHNY, CDR2 SVGAGI (reference sequence). The V gene lost 6 bases and the J gene lost 0 bases, with 15 bases spanning the gap. This CDR3 spans 15 amino acids. The CDR3 bases are TGTGCCAGCAGAACGGAGGGGTCCAGCTCCTACGAGCAGTACTTC. This gives the protein CASRTEGSSSYEQYF.

This clone appeared a single time. The chain uses TRBV27 and TRBJ2-7; a possible D gene is TRBD2 (6 bases). V lost 9 bases and J 2 bases, leaving 20 bases between the germline ends. There are 15 residues in the CDR3. CDR1 and CDR2 (germline): MNHEY, SMNVEV (reference sequence). Here the CDR3 DNA reads TGTGCCAGTAGGGGATGGGGGGACGTTACCTACGAGCAGTACTTC. This sequence encodes CASRGWGDVTYEQYF.

The rearrangement uses TRBV5-4 and TRBJ2-2; 8 nucleotides align to TRBD2. V shed 0 bases and J 6 bases; nucleotides not matched to a gene: 7. Germline-derived CDR1 and CDR2 are SGHNT and YYREEE (reference sequence). CDR3 size: 16 residues. The CDR3 here is CASSLVSGLASGELFF. In DNA form, the CDR3 reads TGTGCCAGCAGCTTGGTGTCCGGACTAGCCTCCGGGGAGCTGTTTTTT.

This clone was picked up a small number of times. This chain links TRBV11-2 with TRBJ2-2; 12 positions agree with TRBD2. Germline V gene lookup returns CDR1 SGHAT and CDR2 FQNNGV. The CDR3 spans 16 residues. V lost 1 base, J lost 5 bases, and 2 bases stayed unmatched. CDR3 region: CASSLGTSGGTGELFF. CDR3 nucleotide sequence: TGTGCCAGCAGCTTAGGAACTAGCGGGGGGACCGGGGAGCTGTTTTTT. The whole variable domain, filled in from reference TRBV11-2 and TRBJ2-2, reads EAGVAQSPRYKIIEKRQSVAFWCNPISGHATLYWYQQILGQGPKLLIQFQNNGVVDDSQLPKDRFSAERLKGVDSTLKIQPAKLEDSAVYLCASSLGTSGGTGELFFGEGSRLTVL.

This chain joins TRBV11-1 and TRBJ2-7; 9 bases fit TRBD2. Trimming removed 4 bases from V and 3 bases from J; junction bases left unmatched: 7. The CDR3 spans 15 residues. Germline CDR1 SGHAT, CDR2 FQDESV (reference sequence). Written as DNA, the CDR3 is TGTGCCAGCAGCTCCGCTAGCGGGATTGGCTACGAGCAGTACTTC. Translating it yields CASSSASGIGYEQYF.

The chain employs TRBV18 and TRBJ2-1, with 13 bases aligning to TRBD2. The V segment lost 4 bases and the J segment 5 bases; nucleotides outside the gene matches: 14. The CDR3 consists of 19 residues. Per the germline V gene, CDR1 is KGHSH and CDR2 is LQKENI. CDR3: CASSRYSPTGTSGDNEQFF. The CDR3 DNA reads TGTGCCAGCTCACGTTATTCGCCCACCGGGACTAGCGGGGACAATGAGCAGTTCTTC.

The genes are TRBV28 and TRBJ2-5; a weak D match, TRBD2 (5 bases). V lost 2 bases, J lost 2 bases, and 12 bases lay in between. CDR3 length equals 15 residues. Germline CDR1 reads MDHEN; CDR2 reads SYDVKM. This CDR3 is CASSLMSRRQETQYF. CDR3 sequence (DNA): TGTGCCAGCAGTTTAATGTCCAGGAGGCAAGAGACCCAGTACTTC.

This clone has just a few counts. A far larger clone is off by one base, so a read error is likely. V and J are TRBV11-3 and TRBJ2-7, with TRBD1 as a possible D gene (5 bases). The V end lost 5 bases, the J end lost 7 bases, and 12 bases lay between the germline ends. This CDR3 has 12 amino acids. From germline, CDR1 is SGHNT and CDR2 YENEEA. CDR3 protein: CASSQGRGEQYF. CDR3 coding DNA: TGTGCCAGCAGCCAGGGAAGAGGTGAGCAGTACTTC. Looking up the rest from reference TRBV11-3 and TRBJ2-7 gives the full variable domain: EAGVVQSPRYKIIEKKQPVAFWCNPISGHNTLYWYLQNLGQGPELLIRYENEEAVDDSQLPKDRFSAERLKGVDSTLKIQPAELGDSAVYLCASSQGRGEQYFGPGTRLTVT.

Comment on this clone: Other DNA sequences in the sample encode the same CDR3. The J gene is TRBJ2-7, the V gene TRBV13; D call uncertain. Germline V gives CDR1 PRHDT, CDR2 FYEKMQ (reference sequence). V gave up 2 bases and J gave up 3 bases, with 11 bases separating them. CDR3 size: 14 residues. CDR3 loop: CASSLNGRFYEQYF. DNA for the CDR3: TGTGCCAGCAGCTTAAACGGTAGATTCTACGAGCAGTACTTC.

This sequence joins TRBV4-2 and TRBJ2-7; possibly TRBD2 for D (7 bases). The length of the CDR3 is 17 residues. V was trimmed by 4 bases and J by 0 bases, leaving 19 bases between them. CDR1 and CDR2 (germline): LGHNA, YNFKEQ. The CDR3 DNA reads as TGTGCCAGCAGCCGGGGGGCCCTAGCGGATAGCTCCTACGAGCAGTACTTC. This gives the protein CASSRGALADSSYEQYF.

The chain joins TRBV27 to TRBJ1-1; D call uncertain. The CDR3 consists of 14 residues. Germline-derived CDR1 and CDR2 are MNHEY and SMNVEV (reference sequence). Trimming took off 5 bases at V and 1 base at J, with 11 bases between the two ends. The CDR3 DNA reads as TGTGCCAGCAGTATCGGACTGGGGAACACTGAAGCTTTCTTT. Its translation: CASSIGLGNTEAFF.

This chain connects TRBV10-3 to TRBJ1-1, with D maybe TRBD1 (6 bases). The germline V gene encodes CDR1 ENHRY and CDR2 SYGVKD. CDR3 length equals 12 residues. V dropped 10 bases and J dropped 1 base, with 10 bases sitting between them. The CDR3 sequence: CATQTGNTEAFF. Here the CDR3 DNA reads TGTGCCACGCAGACAGGGAACACTGAAGCTTTCTTT.

The chain recombines TRBV15 with TRBJ2-1; TRBD1 might be the D (5 bases). The CDR3 extends over 15 amino acids. Germline lookup yields CDR1 LNHNV and CDR2 YYDKDF (reference sequence). Trimming cost V 1 base and J 2 bases, with 9 bases left between them. Here the CDR3 reads CATSRGRDAYNEQFF. CDR3 sequence (DNA): TGTGCCACCAGCAGAGGCAGGGATGCCTACAATGAGCAGTTCTTC.

This sequence joins TRBV5-1 and TRBJ1-3, with D possibly being TRBD1 (5 bases). Germline CDR1 reads SGHRS; CDR2 reads YFSETQ. V was trimmed by 0 bases and J by 3 bases, leaving 10 bases between them. The CDR3 has 15 amino acids. The CDR3 here is CASSLGRVVGNTIYF. The CDR3 nucleotides read TGCGCCAGCAGCTTGGGCAGGGTTGTTGGAAACACCATATATTTT.

This chain joins TRBV7-8 and TRBJ1-1; D not resolved. Germline lookup yields CDR1 SGHVS and CDR2 FQNEAQ. Trimming removed 1 base at V and 1 base at J, with 4 bases between. The CDR3 runs to 13 residues. The CDR3: CASSLDRNTEAFF. CDR3 nucleotides: TGTGCCAGCAGCTTAGATAGGAACACTGAAGCTTTCTTT.